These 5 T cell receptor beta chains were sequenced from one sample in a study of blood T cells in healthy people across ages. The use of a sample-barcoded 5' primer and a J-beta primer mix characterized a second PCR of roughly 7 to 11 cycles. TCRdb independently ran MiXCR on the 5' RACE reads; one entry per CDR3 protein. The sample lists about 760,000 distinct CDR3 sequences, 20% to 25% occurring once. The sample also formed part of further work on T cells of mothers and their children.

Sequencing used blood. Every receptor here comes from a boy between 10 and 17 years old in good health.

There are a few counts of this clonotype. CDR3 protein: CASSPWTGGFETQYF. The CDR3 region has the DNA TGTGCCAGCAGCCCCTGGACAGGGGGCTTCGAGACCCAGTACTTC. The rearrangement joins TRBV7-3 to TRBJ2-5; TRBD1 agrees at 11 bases. Per the germline V gene, CDR1 is SGHTA and CDR2 is FQGTGA. The CDR3 consists of 15 residues. V gave up 5 bases and J gave up 5 bases; unmatched junction bases: 7.

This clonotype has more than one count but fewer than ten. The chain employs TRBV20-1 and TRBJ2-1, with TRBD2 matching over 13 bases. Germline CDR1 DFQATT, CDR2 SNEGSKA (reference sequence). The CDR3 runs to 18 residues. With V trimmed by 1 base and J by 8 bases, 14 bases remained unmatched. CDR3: CSARAPRLAGGIIHEQFF. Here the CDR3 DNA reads TGCAGTGCTAGAGCCCCGCGACTAGCGGGGGGTATCATCCATGAGCAGTTCTTC.

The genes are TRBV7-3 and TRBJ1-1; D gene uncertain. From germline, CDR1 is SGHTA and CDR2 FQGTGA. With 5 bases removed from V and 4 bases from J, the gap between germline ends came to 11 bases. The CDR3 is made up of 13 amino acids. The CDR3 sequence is CASSRGMATEAFF. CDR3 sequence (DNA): TGTGCCAGCAGCCGGGGTATGGCCACTGAAGCTTTCTTT.

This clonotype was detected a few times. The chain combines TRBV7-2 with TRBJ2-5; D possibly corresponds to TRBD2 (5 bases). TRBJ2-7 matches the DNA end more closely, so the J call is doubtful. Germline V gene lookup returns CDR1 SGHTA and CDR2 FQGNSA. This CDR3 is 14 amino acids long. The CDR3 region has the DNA TGTGCCAGCAGCTTACTAGCAATCACCTACGAGCAGTACTTC. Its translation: CASSLLAITYEQYF.

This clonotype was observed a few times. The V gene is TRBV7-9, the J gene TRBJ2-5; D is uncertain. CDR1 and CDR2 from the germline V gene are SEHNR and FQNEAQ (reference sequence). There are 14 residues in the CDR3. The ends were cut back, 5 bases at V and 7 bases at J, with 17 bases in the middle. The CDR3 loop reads CASSPKSKEWTQYF. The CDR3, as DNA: TGTGCCAGCAGCCCAAAGTCGAAGGAATGGACCCAGTACTTC.